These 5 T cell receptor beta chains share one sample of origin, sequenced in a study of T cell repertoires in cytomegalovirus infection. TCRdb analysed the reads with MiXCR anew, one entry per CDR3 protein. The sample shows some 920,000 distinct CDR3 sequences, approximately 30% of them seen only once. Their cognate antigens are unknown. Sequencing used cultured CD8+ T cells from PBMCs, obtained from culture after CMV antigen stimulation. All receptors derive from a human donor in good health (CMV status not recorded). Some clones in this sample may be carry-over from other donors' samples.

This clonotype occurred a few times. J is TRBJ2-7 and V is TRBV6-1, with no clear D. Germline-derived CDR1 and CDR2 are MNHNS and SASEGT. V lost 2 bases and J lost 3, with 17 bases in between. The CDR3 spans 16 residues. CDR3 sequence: CASSETPASWDYEQYV. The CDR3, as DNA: TGTGCCAGCAGTGAAACACCAGCTAGTTGGGACTACGAGCAGTACGTC.

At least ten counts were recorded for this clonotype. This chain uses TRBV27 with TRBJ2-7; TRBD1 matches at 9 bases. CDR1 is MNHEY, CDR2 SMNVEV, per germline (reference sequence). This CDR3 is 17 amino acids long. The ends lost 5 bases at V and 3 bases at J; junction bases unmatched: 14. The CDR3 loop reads CASSPIPGGQGLYEQYF. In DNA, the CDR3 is TGTGCCAGCAGTCCTATCCCGGGGGGACAGGGTCTCTACGAGCAGTACTTC.

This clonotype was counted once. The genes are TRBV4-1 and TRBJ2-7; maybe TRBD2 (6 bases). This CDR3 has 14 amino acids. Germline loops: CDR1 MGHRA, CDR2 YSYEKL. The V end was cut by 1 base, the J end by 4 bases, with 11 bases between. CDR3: CASSQADGGYEQYF. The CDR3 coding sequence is TGCGCCAGCAGCCAAGCCGATGGGGGGTACGAGCAGTACTTC.

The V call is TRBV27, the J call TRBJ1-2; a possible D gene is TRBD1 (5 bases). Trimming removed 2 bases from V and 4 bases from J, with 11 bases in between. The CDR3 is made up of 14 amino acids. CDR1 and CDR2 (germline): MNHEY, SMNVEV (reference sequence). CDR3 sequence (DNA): TGTGCCAGCAGTTTACGGGACGGCTTCTATGGCTACACCTTC. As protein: CASSLRDGFYGYTF.

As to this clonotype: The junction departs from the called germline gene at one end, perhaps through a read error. CDR3 protein: CASSALASGTDTQYF. CDR3 bases: TGTGCTAGCAGCGCCCTAGCGTCGGGGACAGATACGCAGTATTTT. V is TRBV7-6 and J is TRBJ2-3, with D possibly matching TRBD2 (6 bases). The CDR3 covers 15 residues. Germline V gene data show CDR1 as SGHVS and CDR2 as FNYEAQ.